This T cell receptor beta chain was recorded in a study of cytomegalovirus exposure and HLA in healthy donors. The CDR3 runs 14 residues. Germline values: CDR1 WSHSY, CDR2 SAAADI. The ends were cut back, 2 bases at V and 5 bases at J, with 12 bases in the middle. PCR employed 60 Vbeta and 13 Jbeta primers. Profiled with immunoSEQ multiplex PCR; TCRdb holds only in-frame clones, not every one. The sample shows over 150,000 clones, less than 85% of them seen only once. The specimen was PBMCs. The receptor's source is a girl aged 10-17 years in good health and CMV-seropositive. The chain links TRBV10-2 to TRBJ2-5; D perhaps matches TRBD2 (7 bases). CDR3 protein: CASSERGGEETQYF. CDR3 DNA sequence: TGCGCCAGCAGTGAGAGGGGGGGGGAGGAGACCCAGTACTTC.